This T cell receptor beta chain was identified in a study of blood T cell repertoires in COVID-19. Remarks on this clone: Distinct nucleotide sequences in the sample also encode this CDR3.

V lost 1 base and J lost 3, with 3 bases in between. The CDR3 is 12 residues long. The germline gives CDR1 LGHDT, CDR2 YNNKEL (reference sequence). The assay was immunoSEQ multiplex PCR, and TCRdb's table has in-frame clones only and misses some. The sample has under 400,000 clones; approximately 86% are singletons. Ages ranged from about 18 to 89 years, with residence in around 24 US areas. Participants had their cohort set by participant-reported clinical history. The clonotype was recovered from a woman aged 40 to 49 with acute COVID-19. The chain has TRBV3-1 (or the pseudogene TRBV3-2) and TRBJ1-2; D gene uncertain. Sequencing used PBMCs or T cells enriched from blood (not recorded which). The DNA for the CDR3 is TGTGCCAGCAGCCAAGCTGACTATGGCTACACCTTC. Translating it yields CASSQADYGYTF.